Below are 25 T cell receptor gamma chains sequenced from a single sample in a study of gamma-delta T cells after stem cell transplantation. TCRdb re-processed the RT-PCR reads using CATT. The sample has more than 1,000 gamma-chain clones; more than 75% are singletons. Sequencing was performed on gamma-delta T cells. The receptors were sampled from a human donor. It is not recorded whose cells these are; they may come from a transplant donor.

The J gene is TRGJ1 or TRGJ2, the V gene TRGV4. Here the J gene came from matching the DNA to germline, since TCRdb omits it. After removal of 4 bases from V and 7 bases from J, the junction contained 1 base not matched to a gene. The CDR3 is 10 amino acids. Germline loops: CDR1 EGSTGY, CDR2 YDSYTSSV. CDR3 nucleotide sequence: TGTGCCACCTGGGACTATAAGAAACTCTTT. Protein sequence: CATWDYKKLF.

For this clone: Other DNA sequences from this sample encode an identical CDR3 as well. The chain has TRGV3 and TRGJ1 or TRGJ2. TCRdb leaves out the J gene; it was filled in here by matching the DNA to germline. The CDR3 spans 13 residues. Losses at the gene ends were 0 bases for V and 4 bases for J; bases not matched to a gene: 3. Germline V gives CDR1 VTNTFY, CDR2 YDVSTARD (reference sequence). This CDR3 reads CATWDRHYYKKLF. CDR3 nucleotides: TGTGCCACCTGGGACAGGCACTATTATAAGAAACTCTTT.

The V gene is TRGV3, the J gene TRGJ1 or TRGJ2. The J gene, left out of TCRdb, was set here by checking the DNA against germline. CDR1 and CDR2 (germline): VTNTFY, YDVSTARD (reference sequence). The CDR3 sequence is 13 residues long. Trimming at V came to 3 bases and at J to 8 bases, leaving 10 bases not matched to a gene. The CDR3 DNA reads as TGTGCCACCTGGGACCCTACAGGGGATAAGAAACTCTTT. Translated, it gives CATWDPTGDKKLF.

The V gene is TRGV4, the J gene TRGJ1 or TRGJ2. The J gene is absent in TCRdb and was assigned here via DNA matching to germline. Trimming took 8 bases from V and 6 from J; bases not matched to a gene: 13. Germline lookup yields CDR1 EGSTGY and CDR2 YDSYTSSV. The CDR3 runs to 13 residues. The CDR3 DNA reads as TGTGCCACCTCGCAGATCCTTATTTATAAGAAACTCTTT. It encodes CATSQILIYKKLF.

The V and J genes are TRGV4 and TRGJP1. The J gene comes from matching the DNA to germline here; TCRdb lacks it. The CDR3 is 12 amino acids. Germline loops: CDR1 EGSTGY, CDR2 YDSYTSSV. The V gene end was trimmed by 0 bases and the J gene end by 12 bases; junction bases not matched to a gene: 4. The CDR3 region is CATWDGRGFKIF. DNA of the CDR3: TGTGCCACCTGGGATGGGAGGGGGTTCAAGATATTT.

This clone was counted a single time. Within the sample, other DNA sequences also encode this same CDR3. The chain has TRGV3 and TRGJ1 or TRGJ2. TCRdb lists no J gene, so it was determined here by aligning the DNA to germline. The CDR3 consists of 13 residues. The V segment lost 0 bases and the J segment 3 bases; nucleotides outside the gene matches: 2. Germline-derived CDR1 and CDR2 are VTNTFY and YDVSTARD (reference sequence). In nucleotides, the CDR3 is TGTGCCACCTGGGACAGGCGTTATTATAAGAAACTCTTT. This sequence encodes CATWDRRYYKKLF.

The CDR3 DNA is TGTGCCACCTGGGATGGGCCATTAAGGTCCCTGATTGGAGATTATAAGAAACTCTTT. It encodes CATWDGPLRSLIGDYKKLF. The V and J genes are TRGV4 and TRGJ1 or TRGJ2. Here the J gene was assigned by germline matching of the DNA, as TCRdb has none. The CDR3 has 19 residues. Trimming cost V 0 bases and J 5 bases; bases outside gene matches: 22. CDR1 is EGSTGY, CDR2 YDSYTSSV, per germline.

The V gene is TRGV2, the J gene TRGJ1 or TRGJ2. TCRdb lists no J gene, so it was determined here by aligning the DNA to germline. There are 12 residues in the CDR3. V dropped 0 bases and J dropped 5; count of bases not matched to a gene: 1. Germline CDR1 EGSNGY, CDR2 YDSYNSKV. In nucleotides, the CDR3 is TGTGCCACCTGGGACGGGAATTATAAGAAACTCTTT. Its protein is CATWDGNYKKLF.

J is TRGJ1 or TRGJ2 and V is TRGV2. The J gene is not listed in TCRdb, so it was assigned here from a DNA match to germline. CDR3 size: 11 residues. The germline V gene has CDR1 EGSNGY and CDR2 YDSYNSKV. Trimming at V came to 0 bases and at J to 9 bases, leaving 2 bases not matched to a gene. CDR3 nucleotides: TGTGCCACCTGGGACGGGCGTAAGAAACTCTTT. This codes for CATWDGRKKLF.

For this clone: Germline is not matched at one junction end, which may reflect a read error. The chain couples TRGV9 to TRGJ1 or TRGJ2. Matching the DNA to germline supplied the J gene, which TCRdb does not give. The length of the CDR3 is 15 residues. Germline V CDR1 and CDR2: GITISATS, ISYDGTV (reference sequence). In nucleotides, the CDR3 is TGCGCCTTGTGGGAGGTGCAAGGTGGTTATTATAAGAAACTCTTT. This sequence encodes CALWEVQGGYYKKLF.

The V call is TRGV5, the J call TRGJ1 or TRGJ2. Since TCRdb gives no J gene, matching the DNA to germline was used here to assign it. Trimming cost V 6 bases and J 5 bases; bases outside gene matches: 4. CDR1 is VINAFY and CDR2 is YDVSNSKD in the germline V gene. CDR3 length: 11 residues. CDR3 sequence: CATWRNYKKLF. CDR3 nucleotides: TGTGCCACCTGGAGAAATTATAAGAAACTCTTT.

V and J are TRGV4 and TRGJ1 or TRGJ2. No J gene is reported in TCRdb; it was inferred here by comparing the DNA with germline. This CDR3 is built from 12 residues. Looked up from germline, CDR1 is EGSTGY and CDR2 is YDSYTSSV. With 0 bases clipped from V and 6 bases from J, the junction kept 2 bases outside the gene matches. CDR3 nucleotides: TGTGCCACCTGGGATGGGCCTTATAAGAAACTCTTT. Protein product: CATWDGPYKKLF.

The chain joins TRGV3 to TRGJ1 or TRGJ2. TCRdb supplies no J gene; here it was assigned by aligning the nucleotide sequence to germline. The V gene end was trimmed by 0 bases and the J gene end by 7 bases; junction bases not matched to a gene: 6. Germline CDR1 VTNTFY, CDR2 YDVSTARD (reference sequence). The CDR3 extends over 13 amino acids. The CDR3 sequence: CATWDRPFYKKLF. The CDR3 coding sequence is TGTGCCACCTGGGACAGGCCGTTCTATAAGAAACTCTTT.

The CDR3 protein is CATWDRLVGLWDYKKLF. Written as DNA, the CDR3 is TGTGCCACCTGGGACAGGCTAGTTGGTCTGTGGGATTATAAGAAACTCTTT. The chain carries TRGV3 and TRGJ1 or TRGJ2. Since TCRdb gives no J gene, matching the DNA to germline was used here to assign it. The CDR3 spans 17 residues. Germline V lookup: CDR1 VTNTFY, CDR2 YDVSTARD (reference sequence). V lost 0 bases to trimming and J lost 5 bases; unmatched junction nucleotides: 16.

The chain combines TRGV5 with TRGJ1 or TRGJ2. As TCRdb names no J gene, one was assigned here on the basis of a DNA match to germline. Germline V CDR1 and CDR2: VINAFY, YDVSNSKD. With 0 bases clipped from V and 12 bases from J, the junction kept 11 bases outside the gene matches. The CDR3 is made up of 13 amino acids. CDR3 loop: CATWDRLYIGKLF. As DNA, the CDR3 is TGTGCCACCTGGGACAGGCTTTACATCGGGAAACTCTTT.

The V gene is TRGV5, the J gene TRGJ1 or TRGJ2. TCRdb gives no J gene; it was assigned here by matching the DNA to germline. Germline assignment: CDR1 VINAFY and CDR2 YDVSNSKD. The CDR3 runs to 13 residues. The junction had 9 bases not matched to a gene; V was cut back by 3 bases and J by 7 bases. This CDR3 reads CATWDRSGYKKLF. The CDR3 DNA is TGTGCCACCTGGGACCGCAGTGGCTATAAGAAACTCTTT.

This chain links TRGV2 with TRGJ1 or TRGJ2. The J gene was not available in TCRdb and was assigned here by matching the DNA to germline segments. This CDR3 is built from 13 residues. J gave up 7 bases and V 2 bases, and 8 bases lay outside the gene matches. From germline, CDR1 is EGSNGY and CDR2 YDSYNSKV. The chain's CDR3 is CATWDASGYKKLF. CDR3 sequence (DNA): TGTGCCACCTGGGACGCCTCGGGGTATAAGAAACTCTTT.

The rearrangement uses TRGV8 and TRGJP1. TCRdb gives no J gene; it was assigned here by matching the DNA to germline. This CDR3 has 14 residues. Germline-derived CDR1 and CDR2 are VENAVY and YDSYNSRV. V shed 2 bases and J 3 bases; nucleotides not matched to a gene: 3. The CDR3 region is CATWDKPTGWFKIF. CDR3 coding DNA: TGTGCCACCTGGGATAAACCCACTGGTTGGTTCAAGATATTT.

The chain has TRGV4 and TRGJ1 or TRGJ2. Because TCRdb records no J gene, it was assigned here through a match of the DNA to germline. The junction had 10 bases not matched to a gene; V was cut back by 5 bases and J by 6 bases. The CDR3 extends over 13 amino acids. Germline loops: CDR1 EGSTGY, CDR2 YDSYTSSV. Written as DNA, the CDR3 is TGTGCCACCTGGGTATCCTCAGGTTATAAGAAACTCTTT. Amino acids: CATWVSSGYKKLF.

The DNA for the CDR3 is TGTGCCTTGTGGGAGGTGCATGGTTATAAGAAACTCTTT. It codes for CALWEVHGYKKLF. The V call is TRGV9, the J call TRGJ1 or TRGJ2. TCRdb gives no J gene; it was assigned here by matching the DNA to germline. The CDR3 has 13 amino acids. Germline assignment: CDR1 GITISATS and CDR2 ISYDGTV (reference sequence). The V segment lost 0 bases and the J segment 6 bases; nucleotides outside the gene matches: 5.

To note about this clone: This clone may be a read error of a much larger clone one base away. Other DNA sequences in the sample encode the same CDR3. This chain connects TRGV9 to TRGJP. The J gene comes from matching the DNA to germline here; TCRdb lacks it. The CDR3 is made up of 16 amino acids. Per germline, CDR1 GITISATS and CDR2 ISYDGTV (reference sequence). V lost 0 bases to trimming and J lost 6 bases; unmatched junction nucleotides: 2. For the CDR3, the DNA is TGTGCCTTGTGGGAGGTGCGAGAGTTGGGCAAAAAAATCAAGGTATTT. This sequence encodes CALWEVRELGKKIKVF.

J is TRGJP and V is TRGV9. Since TCRdb gives no J gene, matching the DNA to germline was used here to assign it. This CDR3 has 16 residues. Looked up from germline, CDR1 is GITISATS and CDR2 is ISYDGTV (reference sequence). The trim removed 2 bases at V and 4 bases at J, leaving 2 bases unmatched. The CDR3 protein is CALWEDQELGKKIKVF. CDR3 nucleotide sequence: TGTGCCTTGTGGGAGGACCAAGAGTTGGGCAAAAAAATCAAGGTATTT.

The gene calls are TRGV2 and TRGJ1 or TRGJ2. The J gene is not listed in TCRdb, so it was assigned here from a DNA match to germline. The CDR3 spans 12 residues. Germline CDR1 EGSNGY, CDR2 YDSYNSKV. The junction had 6 bases not matched to a gene; V was cut back by 0 bases and J by 10 bases. CDR3 in DNA: TGTGCCACCTGGGACGGGGCGAGGAAGAAACTCTTT. Protein sequence: CATWDGARKKLF.

The gene calls are TRGV9 and TRGJ1 or TRGJ2. Germline matching of the DNA provided the J gene here, since TCRdb leaves it blank. From germline, CDR1 is GITISATS and CDR2 ISYDGTV (reference sequence). The CDR3 consists of 9 residues. J lost 12 bases, V lost 4 bases, and 3 bases had no gene match. The DNA for the CDR3 is TGTGCCTTGTGGGATGGGAAACTCTTT. This encodes CALWDGKLF.

V is TRGV2 and J is TRGJ1 or TRGJ2. The J gene, absent from TCRdb, was called here by matching the DNA to germline. The V gene's germline CDR1 is EGSNGY and CDR2 YDSYNSKV. The CDR3 has 9 amino acids. Trimming removed 5 bases from V and 9 bases from J; junction bases left unmatched: 1. CDR3 nucleotide sequence: TGTGCCACCTGGGGTAAGAAACTCTTT. Protein product: CATWGKKLF.